Listed here are 4 T cell receptor beta chains from one sample, sequenced in a study of shared clonotypes between healthy human individuals. Naive CD8 cells comprised CD45RO-negative, CCR7-positively selected cells, excluding terminally differentiated effector memory CD45RA+ cells. Method: immunoSEQ multiplex PCR; TCRdb's copy keeps in-frame clones and lacks some. The data hold about 2.2 million clones, with over 85% observed a single time. The specimen was naive CD8+ T cells from PBMCs. These receptors all come from a man between 18 and 35 years old in good health. Some clones in this sample may be carry-over from other donors' samples.

This clone was counted once. The V and J genes are TRBV6-6 and TRBJ2-7; TRBD2 agrees at 9 bases. The CDR3 loop spans 14 amino acids. The ends lost 2 bases at V and 6 bases at J; junction bases unmatched: 5. Looked up from germline, CDR1 is MNHNY and CDR2 is SVGAGI (reference sequence). The CDR3 DNA is TGTGCCAGCAGTTACGACCTAGCGGGAAGCGAGCAGTACTTC. Its translation is CASSYDLAGSEQYF.

J is TRBJ2-3 and V is TRBV2; a weak D match, TRBD2 (6 bases). The germline gives CDR1 SNHLY, CDR2 FYNNEI. The CDR3 loop spans 15 amino acids. V gave up 7 bases and J gave up 0 bases, with 14 bases separating them. CDR3 sequence: CASTSATSSTDTQYF. CDR3 sequence (DNA): TGTGCCAGCACTAGCGCCACATCTAGCACAGATACGCAGTATTTT.

The CDR3: CAKGAVLTDTQYF. CDR3 nucleotides: TGTGCCAAGGGAGCGGTCCTCACAGATACGCAGTATTTT. The chain couples TRBV2 to TRBJ2-3; possibly TRBD2 for D (5 bases). Germline CDR1 SNHLY, CDR2 FYNNEI. There are 13 residues in the CDR3. The germline V and J ends were trimmed by 10 bases and 2 bases, with 13 bases remaining between them.

This clone has just one count. V gene TRBV5-1 combines with J gene TRBJ2-6; D tentatively reads TRBD1 or TRBD2 (6 bases each). Trimming left V 4 bases short and J 4 bases short, with 30 bases between. The germline gives CDR1 SGHRS, CDR2 YFSETQ. CDR3 length: 21 amino acids. The CDR3 DNA reads as TGCGCCAGCAGCCGCCCGGGGGATGCGGACAGCCTCATAGGAGGGGCCAACGTCCTGACTTTC. Translated, it gives CASSRPGDADSLIGGANVLTF.